The 20 T cell receptor beta chains presented below share a single source sample, sequenced in a study of blood T cells in healthy people across ages. A sample-barcoded 5' primer and a J-beta primer mix were used in a second PCR of roughly 6 to 11 cycles. One entry per CDR3 protein results from TCRdb running MiXCR on the 5' RACE reads. The sample gives 1 million or so distinct CDR3 sequences, 35% to 50% of which show up once; around 18% is in the top ten. Sample: blood. Receptor source: a woman aged 55-70 years in good health.

This clonotype appeared a few times. The genes are TRBV20-1 and TRBJ2-3; D gene uncertain. V was trimmed by 0 bases and J by 0 bases, leaving 10 bases between them. Germline lookup yields CDR1 DFQATT and CDR2 SNEGSKA (reference sequence). CDR3 length equals 15 residues. The CDR3 is CSARDSATSTDTQYF. As DNA, the CDR3 is TGCAGTGCTAGAGATTCAGCGACTAGCACAGATACGCAGTATTTT.

This clonotype appeared a few times. The V call is TRBV12-3 or TRBV12-4, the J call TRBJ2-5, with 8 bases aligning to TRBD1. CDR3 length: 16 amino acids. The ends lost 2 bases at V and 1 base at J; junction bases unmatched: 6. The CDR3, as DNA: TGTGCCAGCAGTTTAAGGAGCAGGGGGCCCCAAGAGACCCAGTACTTC. Amino acid sequence: CASSLRSRGPQETQYF.

In this sample, this clonotype turned up a few times. The chain employs TRBV5-5 and TRBJ2-1; no firm D call. With 0 bases removed from V and 9 bases from J, the gap between germline ends came to 13 bases. The CDR3 is 14 residues long. CDR1 and CDR2 from the germline V gene are SGHKS and YYEKEE (reference sequence). The CDR3 coding sequence is TGTGCCAGCAGCTTGGGGGGTTCGGAGCCTGAGCAGTTCTTC. It translates to CASSLGGSEPEQFF.

This clonotype has only a few counts. The CDR3: CASSYPGRTDTQYF. As DNA, the CDR3 is TGTGCCAGCAGCTACCCCGGGAGAACAGATACGCAGTATTTT. The chain recombines TRBV4-2 with TRBJ2-3; D perhaps matches TRBD2 (6 bases). This CDR3 comprises 14 residues. V shed 5 bases and J shed 3 bases, with 12 bases lying between them. In germline, CDR1 is LGHNA, CDR2 YNFKEQ.

Here the CDR3 DNA reads TGTGCCAGCAGCGTAGAATGGAGATTGGGTACGCAGTATTTT. Protein product: CASSVEWRLGTQYF. The rearrangement uses TRBV9 and TRBJ2-3; D gene unclear. CDR1 and CDR2 from the germline V gene are SGDLS and YYNGEE. CDR3 size: 14 residues. Trimming cost V 0 bases and J 8 bases, with 13 bases left between them.

The chain combines TRBV2 with TRBJ2-7, with D possibly being TRBD1 (6 bases). This CDR3 comprises 13 residues. V lost 9 bases and J lost 2, with 14 bases in between. From germline, CDR1 is SNHLY and CDR2 FYNNEI. Here the CDR3 DNA reads TGTGCCAGTTACCGGGACATAACCTACGAGCAGTACTTC. Its translation is CASYRDITYEQYF. Looking up the rest from reference TRBV2 and TRBJ2-7 gives the full variable domain: EPEVTQTPSHQVTQMGQEVILRCVPISNHLYFYWYRQILGQKVEFLVSFYNNEISEKSEIFDDQFSVERPDGSNFTLKIRSTKLEDSAMYFCASYRDITYEQYFGPGTRLTVT.

The V and J genes are TRBV6-5 and TRBJ1-2; 8 positions agree with TRBD1. CDR1 is MNHEY, CDR2 SVGAGI, per germline. This CDR3 is 16 amino acids long. V shed 2 bases, J shed 9 bases, and the junction held 14 bases outside the gene matches. CDR3 DNA: TGTGCCAGCAGTTACCAGACGCTCGGACAGGGTGTGAGCTACACCTTC. Encoded protein: CASSYQTLGQGVSYTF.

The chain recombines TRBV5-6 with TRBJ2-7; D is unresolved. The J call may be mistaken, given a closer DNA end match to TRBJ2-5. CDR1 is SGHDT, CDR2 YYEEEE, per germline. CDR3 size: 14 residues. The CDR3 spells CASSFSSVSETQYF. CDR3 nucleotide sequence: TGTGCCAGCAGCTTCTCTTCGGTATCGGAGACCCAGTACTTC.

This clonotype showed up just a few times. The chain combines TRBV18 with TRBJ2-3; no clear D. The V and J ends lost 0 bases and 0 bases respectively, with 10 bases between them. The CDR3 is 16 residues long. The germline gives CDR1 KGHSH, CDR2 LQKENI. In nucleotides, the CDR3 is TGTGCCAGCTCACCACCCTACGGATCTAGCACAGATACGCAGTATTTT. The encoded protein is CASSPPYGSSTDTQYF.

With respect to this clonotype: At one end, the junction sequence differs from germline, possibly due to a read error. The chain carries TRBV4-2 and TRBJ2-7; TRBD2 aligns across 9 bases. The germline V gene has CDR1 LGHNA and CDR2 YNFKEQ. The CDR3 has 16 amino acids. CDR3 region: CASSPPPGLASSEQYF. Here the CDR3 DNA reads TGTGCCAGCAGCCCGCCCCCGGGACTAGCCTCCTCCGAGCAGTACTTC.

This clonotype has just a few counts. This sequence joins TRBV27 and TRBJ1-4; 9 bases line up with TRBD1. CDR1 is MNHEY and CDR2 is SMNVEV in the germline V gene (reference sequence). The trim removed 4 bases at V and 7 bases at J, leaving 7 bases unmatched. The CDR3 runs 15 residues. CDR3 sequence reads: CASSSPGQGPEKLFF. The CDR3, as DNA: TGTGCCAGCAGTTCACCGGGACAGGGTCCTGAAAAACTGTTTTTT.

V gene TRBV5-4 combines with J gene TRBJ2-7; D remains unclear. Germline assignment: CDR1 SGHNT and CDR2 YYREEE (reference sequence). This CDR3 spans 13 amino acids. The ends were cut back, 8 bases at V and 5 bases at J, with 17 bases in the middle. The CDR3 DNA is TGTGCCAGTTCGGATCCCTCGAGGCACGAGCAGTACTTC. This sequence encodes CASSDPSRHEQYF.

This clonotype was counted a few times. V and J are TRBV29-1 and TRBJ2-5; 7 bases fit TRBD2. CDR3 length: 14 residues. J gave up 2 bases and V 4 bases, and 7 bases lay outside the gene matches. Germline lookup yields CDR1 SQVTM and CDR2 ANQGSEA. The CDR3 loop reads CSVAFLADQETQYF. CDR3 nucleotides: TGCAGCGTTGCCTTCCTAGCGGATCAAGAGACCCAGTACTTC.

At least ten counts were recorded for this clonotype. V usage is TRBV7-9 and J usage is TRBJ1-4; D remains ambiguous. Per germline, CDR1 SEHNR and CDR2 FQNEAQ (reference sequence). V lost 3 bases and J 0 bases, leaving 14 bases between the germline ends. This CDR3 spans 17 amino acids. The CDR3 DNA follows: TGTGCCAGCAGCTTCCCGGGAGGCCCCACAACTAATGAAAAACTGTTTTTT. Residues: CASSFPGGPTTNEKLFF.

This clonotype appeared a few times. An end of the junction differs from the germline gene, which may be a read error. This chain connects TRBV4-1 to TRBJ2-7, with D perhaps assigned TRBD1 or TRBD2 (5 bases each). The germline V gene encodes CDR1 MGHRA and CDR2 YSYEKL. The CDR3 sequence is 13 residues long. CDR3 amino acids: CASSPGPEYERYF. In DNA, the CDR3 is TGCGCCAGCAGCCCGGGACCAGAATACGAGCGGTACTTC.

V and J are TRBV21-1 and TRBJ2-3; TRBD1, as called in the table, went unchecked against the DNA. TRBV21-1 is a pseudogene locus. This CDR3 is built from 16 residues. The CDR3 DNA follows: TGTGCCAGCAGCAATATAAAACAGGGGGAAAGTGATACGCAGTATTTT. The encoded protein is CASSNIKQGESDTQYF.

The CDR3 loop is CASSLLRTSGTLNEQFF. The DNA for the CDR3 is TGTGCCAGCAGTTTACTCCGGACTAGCGGGACCCTAAATGAGCAGTTCTTC. This chain joins TRBV27 and TRBJ2-1, with 12 bases that match TRBD2. The CDR3 is 17 residues long. The germline gives CDR1 MNHEY, CDR2 SMNVEV (reference sequence). With 2 bases clipped from V and 7 bases from J, the junction kept 9 bases outside the gene matches.

The DNA for the CDR3 is TGTGCCAGCAGAGCAAGCGGGAGGACCCCCTACGAGCAGTACTTC. It specifies CASRASGRTPYEQYF. The chain links TRBV12-3 or TRBV12-4 to TRBJ2-7, with TRBD2 matching 9 bases. Trimming cost V 6 bases and J 2 bases; bases outside gene matches: 8. The CDR3 runs 15 residues.

The V gene is TRBV25-1, the J gene TRBJ2-3, with D tentatively TRBD2 (7 bases). The CDR3 covers 14 residues. Germline CDR1 is MGHDK and CDR2 is SYGVNS. V was clipped by 5 bases and J by 1 base, with 10 bases between them. CDR3 in DNA: TGTGCCAGCAGTTGGGGGGGCGGCACAGATACGCAGTATTTT. Protein product: CASSWGGGTDTQYF.

This chain joins TRBV11-1 and TRBJ2-3, with 9 bases that match TRBD2. V trimming: 5 bases; J trimming: 4 bases; junction bases outside the gene matches: 10. Germline CDR1 SGHAT, CDR2 FQDESV (reference sequence). The CDR3 totals 16 residues. CDR3 sequence reads: CASSLNPGLAADTQYF. DNA of the CDR3: TGTGCCAGCAGCCTTAACCCGGGACTAGCTGCAGATACGCAGTATTTT.